Below, 27 T cell receptor beta chains from the same sample are listed, as sequenced in a study of shared clonotypes between healthy human individuals. Generated by immunoSEQ multiplex PCR, the TCRdb table keeps only in-frame clones and is missing some. The top ten hold less than 2% of the sample, which has under 850,000 clones, 55% to 80% seen once. Material for sequencing was memory CD4+ T cells sorted from blood. The subset was: CD45RA-negative fraction. The receptors shown here come from a woman aged 25 to 45 in good health.

In the case of this clone: This may be a read error: a much more frequent sequence differs by one nucleotide. The chain employs TRBV11-2 and TRBJ1-1; D uncertain. Trimming shortened V by 1 base and J by 1 base, and 4 bases separated the two germline ends. The CDR3 is 13 amino acids. Germline values: CDR1 SGHAT, CDR2 FQNNGV. CDR3 coding DNA: TGTGCCAGCAGCTTAGTCAAGAACACTGAAGCTTTCTTT. Translation gives CASSLVKNTEAFF.

This clone was observed a handful of times. The rearrangement joins TRBV10-2 to TRBJ2-7; D ambiguous. CDR3 size: 12 residues. Germline values: CDR1 WSHSY, CDR2 SAAADI. V lost 2 bases and J 3 bases, leaving 5 bases between the germline ends. This CDR3 reads CASSEDGYEQYF. CDR3 sequence (DNA): TGCGCCAGCAGTGAGGACGGCTACGAGCAGTACTTC.

This clone was seen ten or more times. The CDR3 nucleotides are TGTGCCATCCAGGCGGGCCCCGAGCCCTACAATGAGCAGTTCTTC. As protein: CAIQAGPEPYNEQFF. The V call is TRBV10-3, the J call TRBJ2-1, with D possibly being TRBD2 (5 bases). CDR1 and CDR2 (germline): ENHRY, SYGVKD. The germline V and J ends were trimmed by 8 bases and 2 bases, with 16 bases remaining between them. The CDR3 totals 15 residues.

The J gene is TRBJ2-1, the V gene TRBV6-5; 11 bases align to TRBD2. V was pared by 8 bases and J by 10 bases, with 7 bases of the junction left unmatched. CDR1 MNHEY and CDR2 SVGAGI come from the germline V gene. This CDR3 spans 13 amino acids. The CDR3 spells CASLAGGIREQFF. Here the CDR3 DNA reads TGTGCCAGCCTAGCGGGAGGAATACGGGAGCAGTTCTTC.

As for this clone: This probably arose from a read error, given a far larger clone one base away. This chain connects TRBV2 to TRBJ1-5; D remains ambiguous. Trimming pared 3 bases from V and 2 bases from J, leaving 2 bases between. The germline gives CDR1 SNHLY, CDR2 FYNNEI. The CDR3 runs 12 residues. The CDR3 is CASSDGNQPQHF. The DNA of the CDR3 is TGTGCCAGCAGTGATGGCAATCAGCCCCAGCATTTT.

The chain carries TRBV27 and TRBJ2-5; D is unresolved. Trimming stripped 3 bases from V and 3 bases from J, with 20 bases between. The germline V gene has CDR1 MNHEY and CDR2 SMNVEV (reference sequence). The CDR3 extends over 17 amino acids. CDR3 sequence reads: CASSLVWAVNSKETQYF. The DNA of the CDR3 is TGTGCCAGCAGTTTGGTCTGGGCAGTAAACTCGAAAGAGACCCAGTACTTC.

The genes are TRBV11-2 and TRBJ2-2, with 8 bases fitting TRBD2. Germline values: CDR1 SGHAT, CDR2 FQNNGV. The CDR3 contains 16 residues. V lost 4 bases, J lost 3 bases, and 7 bases stayed unmatched. CDR3 in DNA: TGTGCCAGCAGCTCTTATAGCGGGATAGACACCGGGGAGCTGTTTTTT. It is translated as CASSSYSGIDTGELFF.

This clone is a singleton in its sample. V gene TRBV10-1 combines with J gene TRBJ2-3, with 15 nucleotides matching TRBD2. Trimming removed 3 bases from V and 2 bases from J; junction bases left unmatched: 6. The CDR3 covers 18 residues. Germline V lookup: CDR1 WNHNN, CDR2 SYGVQD (reference sequence). The CDR3: CASSDPGLAGGPTDTQYF. Here the CDR3 DNA reads TGCGCCAGCAGTGACCCCGGACTAGCGGGAGGGCCCACAGATACGCAGTATTTT.

This chain links TRBV29-1 with TRBJ2-7; tentative D call: TRBD1 (6 bases). V dropped 5 bases and J dropped 3 bases, with 11 bases sitting between them. The CDR3 length is 12 residues. Germline CDR1 reads SQVTM; CDR2 reads ANQGSEA. The CDR3 protein is CSVRQGYYEQYF. The CDR3 nucleotides read TGCAGCGTTCGTCAGGGGTACTACGAGCAGTACTTC.

The V and J genes are TRBV18 and TRBJ2-3, with unresolved D. The CDR3 runs to 13 residues. CDR1 and CDR2 from the germline V gene are KGHSH and LQKENI. Trimming took off 1 base at V and 4 bases at J, with 6 bases between the two ends. The CDR3 loop reads CASSPLDSDTQYF. CDR3 bases: TGTGCCAGCTCACCACTAGACTCAGATACGCAGTATTTT. The whole variable domain, filled in from reference TRBV18 and TRBJ2-3, reads NAGVMQNPRHLVRRRGQEARLRCSPMKGHSHVYWYRQLPEEGLKFMVYLQKENIIDESGMPKERFSAEFPKEGPSILRIQQVVRGDSAAYFCASSPLDSDTQYFGPGTRLTVL.

The table lists this clone with a few counts. The V call is TRBV6-4, the J call TRBJ2-5, with TRBD2 matching 11 bases. The junction had 5 bases not matched to a gene; V was cut back by 9 bases and J by 2 bases. Germline V gives CDR1 MRHNA, CDR2 SNTAGT. The CDR3 runs to 14 residues. CDR3 in DNA: TGTGCCAGTACTAGCGGGAGCTGGCAAGAGACCCAGTACTTC. As protein: CASTSGSWQETQYF.

V and J are TRBV18 and TRBJ1-2; the match to TRBD1 covers 12 bases. V lost 0 bases to trimming and J lost 7 bases; unmatched junction nucleotides: 3. Germline lookup yields CDR1 KGHSH and CDR2 LQKENI. The CDR3 is made up of 15 amino acids. The CDR3 nucleotides read TGTGCCAGCTCACCACCCGGGACAGGGGGCGGTGGCTACACCTTC. This gives the protein CASSPPGTGGGGYTF.

The V call is TRBV6-6, the J call TRBJ1-3; no clear D gene. Looked up from germline, CDR1 is MNHNY and CDR2 is SVGAGI (reference sequence). The V end lost 6 bases, the J end lost 0 bases, and 12 bases lay between the germline ends. The CDR3 consists of 15 residues. The CDR3 DNA follows: TGTGCCAGCAGCCCCCTACTTTCCTCTGGAAACACCATATATTTT. It specifies CASSPLLSSGNTIYF.

This sequence joins TRBV6-6 and TRBJ1-2; 7 positions agree with TRBD1. CDR1 and CDR2 from the germline V gene are MNHNY and SVGAGI (reference sequence). This CDR3 spans 13 amino acids. V was pared by 6 bases and J by 4 bases, with 5 bases of the junction left unmatched. For the CDR3, the DNA is TGTGCCAGCAGGCGGGACAGTCGCTATGGCTACACCTTC. This codes for CASRRDSRYGYTF.

V gene TRBV5-5 combines with J gene TRBJ1-2; D is unresolved. The germline V gene encodes CDR1 SGHKS and CDR2 YYEKEE (reference sequence). V shed 1 base and J shed 2 bases, with 12 bases lying between them. There are 15 residues in the CDR3. CDR3 nucleotide sequence: TGTGCCAGCAGCTTGTATAGCGTCAGAAACTATGGCTACACCTTC. Protein sequence: CASSLYSVRNYGYTF.

This clone was detected only a few times. The chain couples TRBV6-1 to TRBJ1-5; maybe TRBD1 (6 bases). The V end was cut by 4 bases, the J end by 7 bases, with 11 bases between. Germline CDR1 is MNHNS and CDR2 is SASEGT. The CDR3 length is 13 residues. In DNA, the CDR3 is TGTGCCAGCAGTGGGGGGCTCTCCCAGCCCCAGCATTTT. Its protein product is CASSGGLSQPQHF.

This clone was seen a handful of times. The chain joins TRBV5-1 to TRBJ2-1; TRBD2 matches 12 bases. Germline V gene data show CDR1 as SGHRS and CDR2 as YFSETQ. The CDR3 is made up of 14 amino acids. V was pared by 0 bases and J by 11 bases, with 3 bases of the junction left unmatched. This chain's CDR3 is CASSLGTSGNKQFF. The CDR3 DNA follows: TGCGCCAGCAGCTTGGGGACTAGCGGGAATAAGCAGTTCTTC.

Details on this clone: Other DNA sequences in this specimen translate into the identical CDR3. V gene TRBV5-4 combines with J gene TRBJ2-4; 7 bases are shared with TRBD2. V was pared by 0 bases and J by 0 bases, with 0 bases of the junction left unmatched. The CDR3 covers 15 residues. Germline V gene lookup returns CDR1 SGHNT and CDR2 YYREEE (reference sequence). Here the CDR3 DNA reads TGTGCCAGCAGCTTGGCGGGGGGAGCCAAAAACATTCAGTACTTC. This codes for CASSLAGGAKNIQYF.

This chain links TRBV19 with TRBJ2-3, with 8 bases lining up with TRBD2. CDR1 is LNHDA, CDR2 SQIVND, per germline (reference sequence). V dropped 4 bases and J dropped 7; count of bases not matched to a gene: 7. This CDR3 has 14 amino acids. The CDR3 DNA follows: TGTGCCAGTAGTACCGGGACTAGTTTCTATACGCAGTATTTT. Its protein is CASSTGTSFYTQYF.

This chain links TRBV6-5 with TRBJ2-5; 10 nucleotides align to TRBD2. J lost 5 bases, V lost 0 bases, and 6 bases had no gene match. The V gene's germline CDR1 is MNHEY and CDR2 SVGAGI. The CDR3 is 16 amino acids. The CDR3 coding sequence is TGTGCCAGCAGTTACTCGAGCGGGAGGGCCCATGAGACCCAGTACTTC. This codes for CASSYSSGRAHETQYF.

V gene TRBV19 combines with J gene TRBJ2-3; D possibly corresponds to TRBD1 (6 bases). V lost 7 bases, J lost 4 bases, and 18 bases lay in between. CDR1 is LNHDA, CDR2 SQIVND, per germline (reference sequence). The CDR3 runs to 15 residues. CDR3 in amino acids: CASTSRGIGSDTQYF. The CDR3 coding sequence is TGTGCCAGTACCTCTAGGGGGATTGGGTCAGATACGCAGTATTTT. Combining the CDR3 with reference TRBV19 and TRBJ2-3 gives the whole variable domain DGGITQSPKYLFRKEGQNVTLSCEQNLNHDAMYWYRQDPGQGLRLIYYSQIVNDFQKGDIAEGYSVSREKKESFPLTVTSAQKNPTAFYLCASTSRGIGSDTQYFGPGTRLTVL.

The genes are TRBV7-6 and TRBJ2-5; 8 bases map to TRBD2. Trimming removed 5 bases from V and 5 bases from J; junction bases left unmatched: 16. This CDR3 region has 17 residues. The germline gives CDR1 SGHVS, CDR2 FNYEAQ. CDR3 DNA sequence: TGTGCCAGCAGCGTAACGGCCGGGGGGGCCAGGGTGGAGACCCAGTACTTC. It specifies CASSVTAGGARVETQYF.

This sequence joins TRBV6-5 and TRBJ1-5; no clear D gene. CDR1 and CDR2 from the germline V gene are MNHEY and SVGAGI. Between the trimmed V and J ends, which lost 5 bases and 9 bases, there was a span of 14 bases. CDR3 size: 13 residues. The CDR3 nucleotides read TGTGCCAGCAGTCCCCAGGCGGTCGGGCCCCAGCATTTT. Translating it yields CASSPQAVGPQHF.

This chain uses TRBV6-4 with TRBJ2-7; 10 bases are shared with TRBD2. The J segment lost 3 bases and the V segment lost 8 bases, leaving 4 bases of the junction unmatched. The CDR3 totals 13 residues. The germline CDR1 and CDR2 sequences are MRHNA and SNTAGT. Written as DNA, the CDR3 is TGTGCCAGCTTTAGCGGGAGGCGCTACGAGCAGTACTTC. Translated, it gives CASFSGRRYEQYF.

This clone was counted a single time. The V call is TRBV18, the J call TRBJ2-3; 12 bases are a match to TRBD1. V trimming: 6 bases; J trimming: 3 bases; junction bases outside the gene matches: 7. CDR3 length equals 16 residues. The germline CDR1 and CDR2 sequences are KGHSH and LQKENI. The CDR3 here is CASSPGQGAGTDTQYF. CDR3 nucleotide sequence: TGTGCCAGCTCGCCGGGACAGGGGGCGGGGACAGATACGCAGTATTTT.

The V gene is TRBV11-1, the J gene TRBJ2-4; D may be TRBD2 (5 bases). Germline V gene lookup returns CDR1 SGHAT and CDR2 FQDESV (reference sequence). The CDR3 has 14 residues. Trimming cost V 7 bases and J 13 bases, with 23 bases left between them. Here the CDR3 reads CASNSGGMWETQYF. DNA of the CDR3: TGTGCCAGCAACTCCGGTGGAATGTGGGAGACGCAGTACTTC. Filled out from reference TRBV11-1 and TRBJ2-4, the complete variable domain reads EAEVAQSPRYKITEKSQAVAFWCDPISGHATLYWYRQILGQGPELLVQFQDESVVDDSQLPKDRFSAERLKGVDSTLKIQPAELGDSAMYLCASNSGGMWETQYFGAGTRLSVL.

The chain links TRBV14 to TRBJ1-4; 7 bases match TRBD1. Trimming at V came to 4 bases and at J to 5 bases, leaving 10 bases not matched to a gene. This CDR3 has 16 amino acids. Per the germline V gene, CDR1 is SGHDN and CDR2 is FVKESK. The CDR3 sequence: CASSLLTGAGNEKLFF. The CDR3 nucleotides are TGTGCCAGCAGCCTCCTTACAGGGGCGGGGAATGAAAAACTGTTTTTT.